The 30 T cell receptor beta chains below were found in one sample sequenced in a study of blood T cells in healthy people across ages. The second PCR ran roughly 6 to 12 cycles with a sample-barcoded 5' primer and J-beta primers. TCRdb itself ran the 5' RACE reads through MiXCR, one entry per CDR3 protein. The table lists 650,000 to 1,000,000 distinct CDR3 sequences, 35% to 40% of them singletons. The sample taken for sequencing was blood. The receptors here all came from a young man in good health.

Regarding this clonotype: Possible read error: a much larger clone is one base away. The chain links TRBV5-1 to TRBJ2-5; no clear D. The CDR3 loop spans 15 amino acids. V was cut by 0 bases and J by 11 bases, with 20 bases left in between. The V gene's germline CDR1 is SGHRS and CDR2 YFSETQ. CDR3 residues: CASSLDRLFYNEQYF. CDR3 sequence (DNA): TGCGCCAGCAGCTTGGATCGACTCTTCTACAATGAGCAGTACTTC.

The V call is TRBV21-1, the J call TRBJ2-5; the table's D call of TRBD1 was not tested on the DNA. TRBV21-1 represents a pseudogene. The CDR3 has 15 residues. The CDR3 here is CASSKGQGHAETQYF. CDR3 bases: TGTGCCAGCAGCAAAGGACAGGGACATGCGGAGACCCAGTACTTC.

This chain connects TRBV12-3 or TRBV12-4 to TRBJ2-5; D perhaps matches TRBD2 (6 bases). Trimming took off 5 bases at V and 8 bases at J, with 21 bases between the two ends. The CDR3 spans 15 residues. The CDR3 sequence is CASSPAYGRPDTQYF. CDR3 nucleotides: TGTGCCAGCAGTCCCGCTTATGGGAGGCCAGATACCCAGTACTTC.

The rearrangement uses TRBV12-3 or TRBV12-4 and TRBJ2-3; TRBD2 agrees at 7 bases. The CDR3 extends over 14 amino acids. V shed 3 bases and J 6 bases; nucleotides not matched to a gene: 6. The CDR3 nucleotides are TGTGCCAGCAGTTTGTCGGGGGAGGGGGATACGCAGTATTTT. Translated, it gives CASSLSGEGDTQYF.

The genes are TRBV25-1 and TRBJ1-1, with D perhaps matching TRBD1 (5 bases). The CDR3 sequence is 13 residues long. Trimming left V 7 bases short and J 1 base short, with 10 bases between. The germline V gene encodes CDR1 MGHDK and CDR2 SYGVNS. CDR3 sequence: CASTIDRNTEAFF. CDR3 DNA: TGTGCCAGCACTATAGACAGGAACACTGAAGCTTTCTTT.

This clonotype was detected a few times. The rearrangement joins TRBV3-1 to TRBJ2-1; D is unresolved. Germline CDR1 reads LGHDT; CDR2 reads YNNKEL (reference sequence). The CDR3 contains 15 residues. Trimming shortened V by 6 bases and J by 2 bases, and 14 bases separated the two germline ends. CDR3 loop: CASRDTDGAYNEQFF. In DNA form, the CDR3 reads TGTGCCAGCAGAGATACAGACGGAGCCTACAATGAGCAGTTCTTC.

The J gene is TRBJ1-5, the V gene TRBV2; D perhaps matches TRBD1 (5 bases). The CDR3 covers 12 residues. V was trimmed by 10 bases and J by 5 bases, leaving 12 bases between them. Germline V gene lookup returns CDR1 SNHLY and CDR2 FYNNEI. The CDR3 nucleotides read TGTGCCACCTCGGCGGGGGATCAGCCCCAGCATTTT. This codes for CATSAGDQPQHF.

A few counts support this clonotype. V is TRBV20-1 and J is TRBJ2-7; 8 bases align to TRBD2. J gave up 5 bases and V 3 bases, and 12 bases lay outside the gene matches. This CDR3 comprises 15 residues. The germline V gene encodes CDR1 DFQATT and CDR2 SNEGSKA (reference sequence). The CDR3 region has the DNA TGCAGTGCTAGCGCCCCCGGACTAGCTACCGACGAGCAGTACTTC. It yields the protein CSASAPGLATDEQYF.

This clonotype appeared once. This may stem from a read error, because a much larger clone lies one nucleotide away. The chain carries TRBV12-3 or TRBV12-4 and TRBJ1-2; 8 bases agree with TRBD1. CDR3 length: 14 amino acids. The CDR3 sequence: CASREDREGYGHTF. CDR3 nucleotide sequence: TGTGCCAGCCGAGAGGACAGGGAGGGGTATGGCCACACCTTC.

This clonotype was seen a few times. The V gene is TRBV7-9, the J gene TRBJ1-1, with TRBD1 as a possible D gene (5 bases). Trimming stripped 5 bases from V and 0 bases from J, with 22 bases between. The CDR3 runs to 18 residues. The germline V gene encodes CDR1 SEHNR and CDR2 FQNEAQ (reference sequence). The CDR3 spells CASSPTVTESDMNTEAFF. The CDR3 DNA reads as TGTGCCAGCAGCCCGACAGTGACAGAATCCGACATGAACACTGAAGCTTTCTTT.

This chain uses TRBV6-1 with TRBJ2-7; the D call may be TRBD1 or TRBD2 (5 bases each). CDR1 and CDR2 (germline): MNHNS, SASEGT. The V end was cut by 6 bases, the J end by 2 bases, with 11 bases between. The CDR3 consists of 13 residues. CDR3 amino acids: CASRGVGTYEQYF. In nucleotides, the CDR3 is TGTGCCAGCAGGGGGGTCGGGACCTACGAGCAGTACTTC.

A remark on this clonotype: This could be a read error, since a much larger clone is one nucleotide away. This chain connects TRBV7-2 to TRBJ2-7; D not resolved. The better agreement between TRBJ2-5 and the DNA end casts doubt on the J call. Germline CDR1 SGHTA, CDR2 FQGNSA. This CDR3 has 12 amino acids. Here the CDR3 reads CASSHPGETQYF. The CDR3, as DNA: TGTGCCAGCAGCCACCCAGGAGAGACCCAGTACTTC.

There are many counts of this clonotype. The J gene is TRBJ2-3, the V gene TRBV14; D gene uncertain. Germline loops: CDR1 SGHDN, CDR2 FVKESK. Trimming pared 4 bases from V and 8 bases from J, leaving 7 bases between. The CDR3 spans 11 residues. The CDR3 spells CASSLPSTQYF. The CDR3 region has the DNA TGTGCCAGCAGCCTACCAAGTACGCAGTATTTT.

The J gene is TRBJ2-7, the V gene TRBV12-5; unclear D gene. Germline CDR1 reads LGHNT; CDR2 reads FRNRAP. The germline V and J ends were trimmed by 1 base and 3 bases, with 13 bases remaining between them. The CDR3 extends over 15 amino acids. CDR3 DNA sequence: TGTGCTAGTGGTTTGGGAATCGACGGAGACTACGAGCAGTACTTC. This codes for CASGLGIDGDYEQYF. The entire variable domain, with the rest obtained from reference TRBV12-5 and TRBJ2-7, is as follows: DARVTQTPRHKVTEMGQEVTMRCQPILGHNTVFWYRQTMMQGLELLAYFRNRAPLDDSGMPKDRFSAEMPDATLATLKIQPSEPRDSAVYFCASGLGIDGDYEQYFGPGTRLTVT.

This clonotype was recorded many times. The CDR3 DNA follows: TGTGCCAGCAGCAATAGCAATCAGCCCCAGCATTTT. As protein: CASSNSNQPQHF. This sequence joins TRBV12-3 or TRBV12-4 and TRBJ1-5, with D unresolved. CDR3 length equals 12 residues. V lost 6 bases, J lost 0 bases, and 3 bases lay in between.

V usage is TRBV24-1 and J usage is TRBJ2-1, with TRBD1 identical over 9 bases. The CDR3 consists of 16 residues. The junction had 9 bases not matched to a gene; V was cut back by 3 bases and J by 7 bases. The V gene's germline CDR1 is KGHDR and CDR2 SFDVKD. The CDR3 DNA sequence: TGTGCCACCAGTGATGTCCCGGGACAGGGAAGGAATGAGCAGTTCTTC. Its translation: CATSDVPGQGRNEQFF.

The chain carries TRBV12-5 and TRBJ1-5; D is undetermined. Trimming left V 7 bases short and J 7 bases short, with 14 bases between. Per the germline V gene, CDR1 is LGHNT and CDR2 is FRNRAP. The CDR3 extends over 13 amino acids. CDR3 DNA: TGTGCTAGTGCCCAGGTTAGTGGGCAGCCCCAGCATTTT. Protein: CASAQVSGQPQHF.

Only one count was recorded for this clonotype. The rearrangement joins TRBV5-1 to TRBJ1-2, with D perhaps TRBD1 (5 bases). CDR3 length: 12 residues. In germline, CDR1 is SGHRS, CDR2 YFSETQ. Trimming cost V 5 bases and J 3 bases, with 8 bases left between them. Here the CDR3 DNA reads TGCGCCAGCAGGGAGACAGACTATGGCTACACCTTC. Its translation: CASRETDYGYTF.

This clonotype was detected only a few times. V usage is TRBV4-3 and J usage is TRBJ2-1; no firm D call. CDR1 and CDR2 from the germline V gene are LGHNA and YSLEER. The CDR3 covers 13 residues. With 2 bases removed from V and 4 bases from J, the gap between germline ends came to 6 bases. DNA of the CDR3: TGCGCCAGCAGCCAATACCAGTACAATGAGCAGTTCTTC. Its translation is CASSQYQYNEQFF.

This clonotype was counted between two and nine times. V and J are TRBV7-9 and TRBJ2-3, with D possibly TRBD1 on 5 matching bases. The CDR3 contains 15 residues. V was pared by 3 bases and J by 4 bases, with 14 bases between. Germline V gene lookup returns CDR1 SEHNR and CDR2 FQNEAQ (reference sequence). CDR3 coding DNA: TGTGCCAGCAGCTTCTTTGGGGCTTGGGCAGATACGCAGTATTTT. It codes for CASSFFGAWADTQYF.

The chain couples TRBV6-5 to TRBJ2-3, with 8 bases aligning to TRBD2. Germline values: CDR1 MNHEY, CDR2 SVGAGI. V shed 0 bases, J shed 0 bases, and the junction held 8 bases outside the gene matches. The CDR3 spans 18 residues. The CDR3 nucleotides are TGTGCCAGCAGTTACTCCACCGAGGGACTAGAAAGCACAGATACGCAGTATTTT. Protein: CASSYSTEGLESTDTQYF.

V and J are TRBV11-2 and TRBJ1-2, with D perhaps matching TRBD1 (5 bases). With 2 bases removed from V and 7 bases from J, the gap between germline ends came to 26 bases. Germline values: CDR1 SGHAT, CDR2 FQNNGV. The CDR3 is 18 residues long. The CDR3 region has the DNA TGTGCCAGCAGCTTAAGAGAGTCAGGGATAGGCCCTTGGGGTGGCTACACCTTC. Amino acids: CASSLRESGIGPWGGYTF.

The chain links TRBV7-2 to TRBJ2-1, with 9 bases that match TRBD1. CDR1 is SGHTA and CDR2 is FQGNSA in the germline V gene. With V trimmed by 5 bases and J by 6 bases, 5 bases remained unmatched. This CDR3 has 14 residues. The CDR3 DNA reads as TGTGCCAGCAGCCCAGACAGGGGGGTCAATGAGCAGTTCTTC. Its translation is CASSPDRGVNEQFF.

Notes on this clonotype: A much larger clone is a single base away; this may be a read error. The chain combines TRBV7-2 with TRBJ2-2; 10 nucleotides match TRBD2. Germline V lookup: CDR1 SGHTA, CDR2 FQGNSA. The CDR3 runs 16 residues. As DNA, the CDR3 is TGTGCCGGCAGCTTAGGGCCTAGCGGGGGCCCCGGGGAGCTGTTTTTT. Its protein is CAGSLGPSGGPGELFF.

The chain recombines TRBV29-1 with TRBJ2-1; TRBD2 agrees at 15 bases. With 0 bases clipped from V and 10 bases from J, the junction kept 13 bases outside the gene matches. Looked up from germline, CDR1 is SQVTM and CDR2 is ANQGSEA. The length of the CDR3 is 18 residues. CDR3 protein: CSVEDQRRTSGRVKEQFF. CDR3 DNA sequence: TGCAGCGTTGAAGATCAAAGGCGGACTAGCGGGAGGGTAAAGGAGCAGTTCTTC.

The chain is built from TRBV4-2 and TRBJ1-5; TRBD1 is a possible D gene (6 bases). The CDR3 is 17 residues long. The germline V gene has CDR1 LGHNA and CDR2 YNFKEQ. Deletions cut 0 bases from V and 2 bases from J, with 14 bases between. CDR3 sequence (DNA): TGTGCCAGCAGCCAAGAAGGGGGGAATATAGGCAATCAGCCCCAGCATTTT. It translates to CASSQEGGNIGNQPQHF.

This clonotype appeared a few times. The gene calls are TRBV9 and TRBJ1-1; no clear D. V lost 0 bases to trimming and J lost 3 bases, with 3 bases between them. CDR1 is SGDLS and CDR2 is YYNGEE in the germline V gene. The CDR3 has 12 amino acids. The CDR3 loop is CASSVDDTEAFF. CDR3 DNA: TGTGCCAGCAGCGTAGACGACACTGAAGCTTTCTTT. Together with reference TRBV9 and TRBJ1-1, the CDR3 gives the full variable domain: DSGVTQTPKHLITATGQRVTLRCSPRSGDLSVYWYQQSLDQGLQFLIQYYNGEERAKGNILERFSAQQFPDLHSELNLSSLELGDSALYFCASSVDDTEAFFGQGTRLTVV.

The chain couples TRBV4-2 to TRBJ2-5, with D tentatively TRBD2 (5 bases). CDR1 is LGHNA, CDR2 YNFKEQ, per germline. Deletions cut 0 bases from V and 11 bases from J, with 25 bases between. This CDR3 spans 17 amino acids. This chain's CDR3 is CASSQDARRTEYNEQYF. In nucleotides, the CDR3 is TGTGCCAGCAGCCAAGATGCAAGGAGGACGGAGTACAATGAGCAGTACTTC.

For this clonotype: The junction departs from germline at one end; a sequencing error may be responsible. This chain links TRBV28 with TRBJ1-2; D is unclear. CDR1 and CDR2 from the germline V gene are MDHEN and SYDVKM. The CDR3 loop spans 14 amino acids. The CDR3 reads CASRFAVPNYGYTF. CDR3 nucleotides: TGTGCCAGCCGTTTCGCAGTCCCTAACTATGGCTACACCTTC.

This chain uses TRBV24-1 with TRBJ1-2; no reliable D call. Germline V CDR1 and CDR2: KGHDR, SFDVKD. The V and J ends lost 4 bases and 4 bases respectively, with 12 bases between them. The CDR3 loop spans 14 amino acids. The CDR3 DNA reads TGTGCCACCAGTGACCGGGAAACTTTCTATGGCTACACCTTC. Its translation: CATSDRETFYGYTF.